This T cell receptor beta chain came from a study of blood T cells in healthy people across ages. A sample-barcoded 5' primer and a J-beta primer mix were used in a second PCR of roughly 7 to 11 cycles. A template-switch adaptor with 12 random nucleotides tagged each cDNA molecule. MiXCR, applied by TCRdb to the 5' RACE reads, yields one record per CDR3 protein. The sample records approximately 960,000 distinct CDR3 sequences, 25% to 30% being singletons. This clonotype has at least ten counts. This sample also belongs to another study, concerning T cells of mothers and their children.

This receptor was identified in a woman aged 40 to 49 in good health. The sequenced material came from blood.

The chain's CDR3 is CASSPGPEETQETQYF. In DNA, the CDR3 is TGTGCCAGCAGTCCTGGACCAGAAGAGACCCAAGAGACCCAGTACTTC. This chain connects TRBV12-3 or TRBV12-4 to TRBJ2-5, with D uncertain. The germline V and J ends were trimmed by 5 bases and 1 base, with 17 bases remaining between them. The CDR3 sequence is 16 residues long.